The 26 T cell receptor beta chains presented below share a single source sample, sequenced in a study of T cells in Graves' hyperthyroidism and ophthalmopathy. Amplification of TCR beta CDR3 regions used RNA as the template. During a first-round RT-PCR of the TCR CDR3, the HTBI primer set was used. Using its own MiXCR run on the multiplex PCR reads, TCRdb lists one record per CDR3 protein. The repertoire holds about 300,000 distinct CDR3 sequences, with more than 10% as singletons. Sequenced material: blood. These receptors were taken from a woman younger than 45 with Graves' hyperthyroidism that later progressed to Graves' ophthalmopathy.

This clonotype was detected many times. The chain links TRBV11-2 to TRBJ2-7, with D uncertain. Trimming stripped 0 bases from V and 7 bases from J, with 13 bases between. The germline gives CDR1 SGHAT, CDR2 FQNNGV. The CDR3 consists of 14 residues. CDR3 region: CASSLESGRWEQYF. CDR3 in DNA: TGTGCCAGCAGCTTAGAATCCGGCCGTTGGGAGCAGTACTTC.

At least ten counts were recorded for this clonotype. The chain recombines TRBV12-3 or TRBV12-4 with TRBJ2-1; 8 nucleotides match TRBD2. V shed 5 bases, J shed 7 bases, and the junction held 10 bases outside the gene matches. The CDR3 covers 15 residues. The CDR3 DNA sequence: TGTGCCAGCAGTCCCAGACTAGCGAGTGGGAATGAGCAGTTCTTC. This gives the protein CASSPRLASGNEQFF.

In its sample, this clonotype was seen a few times. In nucleotides, the CDR3 is TGTGCCAGCAGCACTTACGGGACAGCTAACACCGGGGAGCTGTTTTTT. Translation gives CASSTYGTANTGELFF. The chain is built from TRBV9 and TRBJ2-2; 7 bases fit TRBD1. The junction had 8 bases not matched to a gene; V was cut back by 4 bases and J by 2 bases. Germline CDR1 is SGDLS and CDR2 is YYNGEE. This CDR3 contains 16 residues.

The table lists this clonotype with many counts. Compared with germline, one end of the junction differs, possibly owing to a read error. This sequence joins TRBV11-3 and TRBJ2-7; D unresolved. Germline V gene sequence: CDR1 SGHNT, CDR2 YENEEA. This CDR3 contains 13 residues. The CDR3 bases are TGTGCCAGGAGCACTACCCCCTCCTATGAGCAGTACTTC. It codes for CARSTTPSYEQYF.

This clonotype was recorded many times. V is TRBV4-3 and J is TRBJ2-1; D gene unclear. Between the trimmed V and J ends, which lost 0 bases and 6 bases, there was a span of 9 bases. The CDR3 is 14 residues long. The germline gives CDR1 LGHNA, CDR2 YSLEER. The CDR3 is CASSQEPGSNEQFF. For the CDR3, the DNA is TGCGCCAGCAGCCAAGAACCCGGATCCAATGAGCAGTTCTTC.

This clonotype was counted at least ten times. J is TRBJ2-2 and V is TRBV19; 10 bases align to TRBD2. The CDR3 totals 19 residues. Trimming removed 3 bases from V and 3 bases from J; junction bases left unmatched: 13. Germline V gene data show CDR1 as LNHDA and CDR2 as SQIVND (reference sequence). In DNA form, the CDR3 reads TGTGCCAGTAGTATTGCGTCCCTCGGACTAGCGGAGTACACCGGGGAGCTGTTTTTT. Translation: CASSIASLGLAEYTGELFF.

This clonotype was counted at least ten times. The chain recombines TRBV28 with TRBJ1-5; D perhaps matches TRBD1 (6 bases). The CDR3 spans 15 residues. CDR1 is MDHEN, CDR2 SYDVKM, per germline. V lost 4 bases and J lost 2, with 12 bases in between. The CDR3 region is CASSSQGYGNQPQHF. For the CDR3, the DNA is TGTGCCAGCAGTTCGCAGGGGTATGGCAATCAGCCCCAGCATTTT.

This clonotype was observed at least ten times. This chain uses TRBV7-3 with TRBJ2-3, with D unresolved. Trimming took off 1 base at V and 6 bases at J, with 8 bases between the two ends. The CDR3 is 13 amino acids. Germline lookup yields CDR1 SGHTA and CDR2 FQGTGA. CDR3 sequence (DNA): TGTGCCAGCAGCTTAATATTTGACGATACGCAGTATTTT. It is translated as CASSLIFDDTQYF.

This clonotype was seen ten or more times. The rearrangement links TRBV28 to TRBJ1-4; D remains unclear. CDR1 MDHEN and CDR2 SYDVKM come from the germline V gene. The CDR3 covers 16 residues. V lost 1 base, J lost 5 bases, and 14 bases lay in between. The CDR3 coding sequence is TGTGCCAGCAGTTTATCCCCGGAGAGTATAAATGAAAAACTGTTTTTT. Its translation is CASSLSPESINEKLFF.

This clonotype was recorded many times. This chain uses TRBV30 with TRBJ2-3; 9 bases are shared with TRBD1. The CDR3 totals 11 residues. Germline-derived CDR1 and CDR2 are GTSNPN and SVGIG (reference sequence). Trimming cost V 5 bases and J 9 bases; bases outside gene matches: 3. The CDR3 region has the DNA TGTGCCTGGGGGACAGGGATGACGCAGTATTTT. It translates to CAWGTGMTQYF.

In its sample, this clonotype was seen a few times. The chain links TRBV6-1 to TRBJ2-2; TRBD1 matches at 8 bases. Germline trimming cut 5 bases from V and 1 base from J; bases unmatched to any gene: 6. Germline loops: CDR1 MNHNS, CDR2 SASEGT. This CDR3 comprises 16 residues. The CDR3 here is CASSLRGTGNTGELFF. The DNA of the CDR3 is TGTGCCAGCAGTTTACGCGGGACAGGGAACACCGGGGAGCTGTTTTTT.

About this clonotype itself: Possible read error: a much larger clone is one base away. V and J are TRBV2 and TRBJ2-2; 7 positions match TRBD2. This CDR3 is 14 amino acids long. Trimming cost V 8 bases and J 0 bases; bases outside gene matches: 3. Looked up from germline, CDR1 is SNHLY and CDR2 is FYNNEI. As DNA, the CDR3 is TGTGCCAGCGGGGGGGGGTCGAACACCGGGGAGCTGTTTTTT. Translated: CASGGGSNTGELFF.

This clonotype was detected ten times or more. The CDR3 DNA sequence: TGTGCCAGCAGCTTATCTAGCGGCGCCTACGAGCAGTACTTC. Its translation is CASSLSSGAYEQYF. This chain uses TRBV11-2 with TRBJ2-7; 7 positions match TRBD2. Per the germline V gene, CDR1 is SGHAT and CDR2 is FQNNGV. This CDR3 has 14 residues. The trim removed 2 bases at V and 2 bases at J, leaving 3 bases unmatched.

A word on this clonotype: This may come from a read error, since a much larger clone is one base off. This chain connects TRBV6-9 to TRBJ2-1; 7 bases are shared with TRBD1. After removal of 4 bases from V and 4 bases from J, the junction contained 10 bases not matched to a gene. CDR1 and CDR2 from the germline V gene are MNHGY and SVAAGI. The CDR3 is made up of 16 amino acids. The CDR3 nucleotides are TGTGCCAGCAGTTTACCGGACAGGCTCTTATACAATGAGCAGTTCTTC. Encoded protein: CASSLPDRLLYNEQFF.

A remark on this clonotype: A much larger clone sits a single nucleotide away, making a read error possible. V usage is TRBV4-3 and J usage is TRBJ2-5, with TRBD2 matching over 13 bases. The germline V gene encodes CDR1 LGHNA and CDR2 YSLEER. This CDR3 spans 19 amino acids. V gave up 10 bases and J gave up 0 bases; unmatched junction bases: 17. The CDR3 spells CANRSPGQGTSGNQETQYF. CDR3 in DNA: TGCGCCAACAGGTCGCCGGGACAGGGGACTAGCGGGAACCAAGAGACCCAGTACTTC.

This clonotype has ten or more counts. One junction end does not reproduce the germline sequence, and a read error may be involved. The chain employs TRBV7-2 and TRBJ2-1, with 11 bases that match TRBD2. The CDR3 loop spans 15 amino acids. Germline V gene data show CDR1 as SGHTA and CDR2 as FQGNSA. The CDR3 coding sequence is TGTGCCAGCAGGTTAGCGGGAGGGTCCTACAATGAGCAGTTCTTC. Translated, it gives CASRLAGGSYNEQFF.

The chain uses TRBV5-1 and TRBJ1-1; the match to TRBD1 covers 9 bases. Losses at the gene ends were 4 bases for V and 1 base for J; bases not matched to a gene: 5. The CDR3 covers 15 residues. The germline gives CDR1 SGHRS, CDR2 YFSETQ. The CDR3 loop is CASSDGTGWNTEAFF. The CDR3 coding sequence is TGCGCCAGCAGCGATGGGACAGGGTGGAACACTGAAGCTTTCTTT. Full variable domain (rest looked up from reference TRBV5-1 and TRBJ1-1): KAGVTQTPRYLIKTRGQQVTLSCSPISGHRSVSWYQQTPGQGLQFLFEYFSETQRNKGNFPGRFSGRQFSNSRSEMNVSTLELGDSALYLCASSDGTGWNTEAFFGQGTRLTVV.

In its sample, this clonotype was seen many times. J is TRBJ1-1 and V is TRBV28; D is ambiguous. In germline, CDR1 is MDHEN, CDR2 SYDVKM. The germline V and J ends were trimmed by 6 bases and 5 bases, with 13 bases remaining between them. This CDR3 is 13 amino acids long. The CDR3: CASRSWGSTEAFF. CDR3 nucleotides: TGTGCCAGCAGATCCTGGGGTAGTACTGAAGCTTTCTTT.

This clonotype came up many times. This chain uses TRBV7-9 with TRBJ2-1, with a weak D call TRBD2 (5 bases). The length of the CDR3 is 14 residues. Between the trimmed V and J ends, which lost 1 base and 7 bases, there was a span of 11 bases. From germline, CDR1 is SEHNR and CDR2 FQNEAQ (reference sequence). CDR3 nucleotides: TGTGCCAGCAGCTTAGGATTACTAGAAAATGAGCAGTTCTTC. Amino acids: CASSLGLLENEQFF. Full variable domain (remainder filled in from reference TRBV7-9 and TRBJ2-1): DTGVSQNPRHKITKRGQNVTFRCDPISEHNRLYWYRQTLGQGPEFLTYFQNEAQLEKSRLLSDRFSAERPKGSFSTLEIQRTEQGDSAMYLCASSLGLLENEQFFGPGTRLTVL.

This clonotype was found many times. CDR3 residues: CASSARQENTEAFF. The CDR3 bases are TGTGCCAGCAGCGCCCGACAGGAGAACACTGAAGCTTTCTTT. The rearrangement joins TRBV7-2 to TRBJ1-1; D is perhaps TRBD1 (6 bases). Germline CDR1 SGHTA, CDR2 FQGNSA. The germline V and J ends were trimmed by 5 bases and 1 base, with 11 bases remaining between them. The CDR3 length is 14 residues. The full variable domain, with the rest looked up from reference TRBV7-2 and TRBJ1-1, is GAGVSQSPSNKVTEKGKDVELRCDPISGHTALYWYRQSLGQGLEFLIYFQGNSAPDKSGLPSDRFSAERTGGSVSTLTIQRTQQEDSAVYLCASSARQENTEAFFGQGTRLTVV.

The sample holds many counts of this clonotype. This chain connects TRBV9 to TRBJ1-4, with D perhaps TRBD1 (5 bases). The germline V gene encodes CDR1 SGDLS and CDR2 YYNGEE. The germline V and J ends were trimmed by 0 bases and 4 bases, with 10 bases remaining between them. The CDR3 sequence is 15 residues long. Written as DNA, the CDR3 is TGTGCCAGCAGCGTAGGGGACGGGGTTAATGAAAAACTGTTTTTT. Amino acid sequence: CASSVGDGVNEKLFF.

This clonotype appeared many times. J is TRBJ1-6 and V is TRBV20-1, with D possibly TRBD1 on 5 matching bases. Germline V gene data show CDR1 as DFQATT and CDR2 as SNEGSKA (reference sequence). The CDR3 has 15 amino acids. V shed 6 bases and J shed 0 bases, with 12 bases lying between them. In DNA, the CDR3 is TGCAGTGCACGGGACTCTAGCTCCTATAATTCACCCCTCCACTTT. Encoded protein: CSARDSSSYNSPLHF.

As regards this clonotype: A much bigger clone sits one base away, suggesting this may be a read error. The chain carries TRBV30 and TRBJ1-6; possibly TRBD1 for D (6 bases). The CDR3 length is 14 residues. Germline lookup yields CDR1 GTSNPN and CDR2 SVGIG (reference sequence). The CDR3 DNA reads as TGTGCCTGCCCGGAGGGGGGCCCGGATTCACCCCTCTACTTT. It specifies CACPEGGPDSPLYF.

This clonotype occurred many times. The chain is built from TRBV6-2 or TRBV6-3 and TRBJ2-1; TRBD1 might be the D (6 bases). The V gene lost 6 bases and the J gene lost 3 bases, with 15 bases spanning the gap. The CDR3 length is 15 residues. CDR1 is MNHEY, CDR2 SVGEGT, per germline. In nucleotides, the CDR3 is TGTGCCAGCAGCAAGACAGGAGGAGGCTACAATGAGCAGTTCTTC. The encoded protein is CASSKTGGGYNEQFF.

This clonotype was observed many times. This chain joins TRBV20-1 and TRBJ1-4; TRBD1 matches 9 bases. Germline CDR1 DFQATT, CDR2 SNEGSKA (reference sequence). V was clipped by 5 bases and J by 7 bases; unmatched bases: 5. This CDR3 has 13 residues. CDR3 DNA: TGCAGTGCTCGGGACAGGGAGTTTGAAAAACTGTTTTTT. Residues: CSARDREFEKLFF.

This chain connects TRBV19 to TRBJ2-7, with D tentatively TRBD2 (6 bases). CDR3 length: 13 amino acids. V was cut by 5 bases and J by 2 bases, with 10 bases left in between. The V gene's germline CDR1 is LNHDA and CDR2 SQIVND (reference sequence). The DNA for the CDR3 is TGTGCCAGTAGTTGGGGCGGGGCCTACGAGCAGTACTTC. Its protein product is CASSWGGAYEQYF.